This T cell receptor (beta chain) came from a study of blood T cell repertoires in COVID-19. Measured with immunoSEQ multiplex PCR; TCRdb has only the in-frame clones, and not every one. The table lists under 550,000 clones, about 87% of them singletons. Trimming stripped 5 bases from V and 3 bases from J, with 14 bases between. Germline CDR1 SGHAT, CDR2 FQNNGV. The CDR3 spans 14 residues. The sample was peripheral blood. The chain recombines TRBV11-2 with TRBJ2-7; the D is unclear. This TCR came from a man in his late teens or twenties with COVID-19, enrolled during active disease. This CDR3 is CASSASAPGYEQYF. The CDR3 DNA reads TGTGCCAGCAGCGCCAGCGCCCCGGGCTACGAGCAGTACTTC.